Each of the 24 T cell receptor beta chains below was sequenced from the same sample in a study of OX40 agonist ivuxolimab in advanced cancers. Profiling relied on immunoSEQ multiplex PCR, and the TCRdb table lists in-frame clones only, not all of them. The repertoire holds roughly 86,000 clones, with around 90% as singletons. This specimen consisted of CD4+ or CD8+ T cells sorted from blood, obtained in a trial of the OX40 agonist ivuxolimab. The receptor source for this set is an adult with an advanced solid tumor such as melanoma, head and neck, liver or kidney cancer.

The table lists this clone with a count of one. A read error is likely, as this CDR3 ends without the conserved phenylalanine or tryptophan. The limits of the CDR3 on the DNA are not certain, so only TCRdb's listed CDR3 is given. The chain recombines TRBV10-1 with TRBJ2-3; the table's TRBD2 call for D was not verified on the DNA. The germline gives CDR1 WNHNN, CDR2 SYGVQD (reference sequence). The CDR3 is 9 amino acids in total, end residues counted. This chain's CDR3 is CASSESRLS.

The chain joins TRBV5-6 to TRBJ2-7; tentative D call: TRBD1 (5 bases). The CDR3 is 16 amino acids. CDR1 and CDR2 from the germline V gene are SGHDT and YYEEEE. V was trimmed by 0 bases and J by 2 bases, leaving 15 bases between them. In DNA form, the CDR3 reads TGTGCCAGCAGCTTGGTCCTCCGACAGAAGACCTACGAGCAGTACTTC. Protein product: CASSLVLRQKTYEQYF.

This chain joins TRBV5-4 and TRBJ2-3; D perhaps matches TRBD2 (5 bases). V was trimmed by 0 bases and J by 11 bases, leaving 19 bases between them. Germline V gives CDR1 SGHNT, CDR2 YYREEE (reference sequence). This CDR3 is 15 amino acids long. CDR3 region: CASSLVPVLATGQYF. The DNA for the CDR3 is TGTGCCAGCAGCTTGGTGCCCGTCCTAGCTACGGGGCAGTATTTT. Supplemented by reference TRBV5-4 and TRBJ2-3, the full variable domain reads ETGVTQSPTHLIKTRGQQVTLRCSSQSGHNTVSWYQQALGQGPQFIFQYYREEENGRGNFPPRFSGLQFPNYSSELNVNALELDDSALYLCASSLVPVLATGQYFGPGTRLTVL.

The chain joins TRBV6-1 to TRBJ2-3; unclear D gene. Germline V gives CDR1 MNHNS, CDR2 SASEGT. CDR3 length: 15 residues. The germline V and J ends were trimmed by 4 bases and 1 base, with 12 bases remaining between them. The CDR3 loop is CASSGFYPGTDTQYF. CDR3 DNA: TGTGCCAGCAGTGGGTTCTACCCGGGCACAGATACGCAGTATTTT.

J is TRBJ1-1 and V is TRBV16, with D possibly matching TRBD1 (5 bases). CDR3 size: 14 residues. Germline CDR1 and CDR2: KGHSY and FQNENV. V lost 4 bases to trimming and J lost 0 bases, with 9 bases between them. The chain's CDR3 is CASSLWGVNTEAFF. The CDR3 DNA reads TGTGCCAGCAGCCTCTGGGGGGTGAACACTGAAGCTTTCTTT. The full variable domain, completed using reference TRBV16 and TRBJ1-1, is GEEVAQTPKHLVRGEGQKAKLYCAPIKGHSYVFWYQQVLKNEFKFLISFQNENVFDETGMPKERFSAKCLPNSPCSLEIQATKLEDSAVYFCASSLWGVNTEAFFGQGTRLTVV.

The chain carries TRBV10-3 and TRBJ1-5; maybe TRBD1 (6 bases). Trimming pared 3 bases from V and 6 bases from J, leaving 15 bases between. Per the germline V gene, CDR1 is ENHRY and CDR2 is SYGVKD. The CDR3 consists of 15 residues. CDR3: CAISDSKGEGQPQHF. DNA for the CDR3: TGTGCCATCAGTGATAGTAAGGGGGAGGGTCAGCCCCAGCATTTT.

The genes are TRBV7-9 and TRBJ1-5; TRBD1 is a possible D gene (5 bases). Between the trimmed V and J ends, which lost 3 bases and 6 bases, there was a span of 9 bases. Germline loops: CDR1 SEHNR, CDR2 FQNEAQ (reference sequence). The CDR3 sequence is 13 residues long. This chain's CDR3 is CASSLDGGQPQHF. The DNA of the CDR3 is TGTGCCAGCAGCTTGGATGGGGGTCAGCCCCAGCATTTT. Full variable domain (missing parts from reference TRBV7-9 and TRBJ1-5): DTGVSQNPRHKITKRGQNVTFRCDPISEHNRLYWYRQTLGQGPEFLTYFQNEAQLEKSRLLSDRFSAERPKGSFSTLEIQRTEQGDSAMYLCASSLDGGQPQHFGDGTRLSIL.

The chain couples TRBV5-1 to TRBJ2-6; D gene ambiguous. The CDR3 consists of 16 residues. V gave up 4 bases and J gave up 0 bases, with 11 bases separating them. CDR1 is SGHRS and CDR2 is YFSETQ in the germline V gene. DNA for the CDR3: TGCGCCAGCAGCCCAACTCACAGCTCTGGGGCCAACGTCCTGACTTTC. Translation gives CASSPTHSSGANVLTF.

V gene TRBV7-9 combines with J gene TRBJ2-3; tentative D call: TRBD2 (5 bases). The CDR3 spans 13 residues. Germline V gives CDR1 SEHNR, CDR2 FQNEAQ (reference sequence). Trimming shortened V by 3 bases and J by 1 base, and 5 bases separated the two germline ends. The CDR3 loop is CASSLEGTDTQYF. Here the CDR3 DNA reads TGTGCCAGCAGCTTGGAGGGCACAGATACGCAGTATTTT.

The J gene is TRBJ2-1, the V gene TRBV11-3; no clear D. V was pared by 5 bases and J by 8 bases, with 7 bases between. Germline V gene data show CDR1 as SGHNT and CDR2 as YENEEA. The CDR3 length is 11 residues. The DNA for the CDR3 is TGTGCCAGCAGCCATGAAGATGAGCAGTTCTTC. Its translation is CASSHEDEQFF.

The CDR3 loop reads CASRKGRETSYEQYF. The CDR3 DNA reads as TGTGCCAGCCGAAAGGGGCGGGAGACCTCCTACGAGCAGTACTTC. J is TRBJ2-7 and V is TRBV28, with 7 bases lining up with TRBD2. With 8 bases clipped from V and 0 bases from J, the junction kept 10 bases outside the gene matches. The germline V gene has CDR1 MDHEN and CDR2 SYDVKM. The CDR3 extends over 15 amino acids.

The count of this clone is one. The V gene is TRBV6-1, the J gene TRBJ2-5; D possibly corresponds to TRBD1 (7 bases). The ends were cut back, 7 bases at V and 5 bases at J, with 17 bases in the middle. In germline, CDR1 is MNHNS, CDR2 SASEGT. The length of the CDR3 is 14 residues. The CDR3 sequence is CASNPTGRHETQYF. CDR3 bases: TGTGCCAGCAACCCGACAGGGAGGCACGAGACCCAGTACTTC.

This sequence joins TRBV5-4 and TRBJ2-1, with 14 bases matching TRBD2. The CDR3 runs to 16 residues. V gave up 4 bases and J gave up 3 bases; unmatched junction bases: 3. CDR1 and CDR2 from the germline V gene are SGHNT and YYREEE (reference sequence). The CDR3 nucleotides read TGTGCCAGCAGCCAAGGGACTAGCGGGGGCTACAATGAGCAGTTCTTC. This codes for CASSQGTSGGYNEQFF. The whole variable domain, filled in from reference TRBV5-4 and TRBJ2-1, reads ETGVTQSPTHLIKTRGQQVTLRCSSQSGHNTVSWYQQALGQGPQFIFQYYREEENGRGNFPPRFSGLQFPNYSSELNVNALELDDSALYLCASSQGTSGGYNEQFFGPGTRLTVL.

This clone was found a few times. In DNA form, the CDR3 reads TGTGCCAGCATTCCGGGCCATACGGGAGGCTACACCTTC. Its translation is CASIPGHTGGYTF. The V gene is TRBV6-6, the J gene TRBJ1-2, with D unclear. Per germline, CDR1 MNHNY and CDR2 SVGAGI (reference sequence). This CDR3 is built from 13 residues. Between the trimmed V and J ends, which lost 7 bases and 8 bases, there was a span of 17 bases.

DNA for the CDR3: TGCGCCAGCAGCCAAGATGGGAATGGGGACACGGGGAACAATCAGCCCCAGCATTTT. Protein sequence: CASSQDGNGDTGNNQPQHF. The gene calls are TRBV4-1 and TRBJ1-5; TRBD1 might be the D (6 bases). Between the trimmed V and J ends, which lost 0 bases and 3 bases, there was a span of 21 bases. Germline CDR1 and CDR2: MGHRA and YSYEKL. This CDR3 is 19 amino acids long.

V gene TRBV9 combines with J gene TRBJ2-1, with 7 bases matching TRBD2. J gave up 7 bases and V 3 bases, and 7 bases lay outside the gene matches. This CDR3 is built from 14 residues. Per germline, CDR1 SGDLS and CDR2 YYNGEE. The CDR3 is CASSGAGAGNEQFF. CDR3 nucleotide sequence: TGTGCCAGCAGCGGGGCGGGAGCGGGGAATGAGCAGTTCTTC.

This clone was detected once. V gene TRBV5-1 combines with J gene TRBJ2-5, with 9 positions matching TRBD2. The V gene's germline CDR1 is SGHRS and CDR2 YFSETQ. This CDR3 comprises 16 residues. Losses at the gene ends were 1 base for V and 1 base for J; bases not matched to a gene: 5. The CDR3 DNA reads TGCGCCAGCAGCTTGCTTGTTAGCGGGGGCCAAGAGACCCAGTACTTC. It translates to CASSLLVSGGQETQYF.

In its sample, this clone was seen once. The chain has TRBV6-6 and TRBJ1-1; D remains ambiguous. The V and J ends lost 2 bases and 0 bases respectively, with 13 bases between them. The CDR3 totals 16 residues. CDR1 is MNHNY, CDR2 SVGAGI, per germline (reference sequence). The chain's CDR3 is CASSYRAGLMNTEAFF. CDR3 DNA sequence: TGTGCCAGCAGTTACCGGGCAGGCCTTATGAACACTGAAGCTTTCTTT.

In regard to this clone: The sample has other DNA sequences that encode this CDR3 too. The chain couples TRBV9 to TRBJ2-3, with unresolved D. V was cut by 2 bases and J by 0 bases, with 4 bases left in between. Germline-derived CDR1 and CDR2 are SGDLS and YYNGEE. CDR3 size: 13 residues. CDR3 region: CASSVGSTDTQYF. The CDR3 region has the DNA TGTGCCAGCAGCGTGGGTAGCACAGATACGCAGTATTTT.

The chain joins TRBV7-2 to TRBJ2-5; the D gene is possibly TRBD1 (6 bases). Germline V CDR1 and CDR2: SGHTA, FQGNSA. The CDR3 totals 13 residues. V was trimmed by 2 bases and J by 3 bases, leaving 7 bases between them. CDR3 loop: CASSLQGKETQYF. The CDR3, as DNA: TGTGCCAGCAGCTTACAGGGGAAAGAGACCCAGTACTTC.

The chain uses TRBV19 and TRBJ1-1; tentatively, D is TRBD1 (5 bases). Trimming stripped 8 bases from V and 13 bases from J, with 20 bases between. The CDR3 has 12 amino acids. Germline CDR1 is LNHDA and CDR2 is SQIVND (reference sequence). The CDR3 coding sequence is TGTGCCAGTGGTAGGGACGGAGGAAGTAATTTCTTT. Translation gives CASGRDGGSNFF.

This chain connects TRBV5-1 to TRBJ2-7, with TRBD2 matching over 9 bases. CDR1 SGHRS and CDR2 YFSETQ come from the germline V gene. The CDR3 runs 15 residues. J was trimmed by 5 bases and V by 4 bases; bases with no gene match: 10. CDR3 bases: TGCGCCAGCAGCCTCTGGGGGACTAGCTTCGACGAGCAGTACTTC. Protein sequence: CASSLWGTSFDEQYF.

There are a few counts of this clone. The rearrangement uses TRBV7-9 and TRBJ1-1; the D is unclear. Germline V gives CDR1 SEHNR, CDR2 FQNEAQ (reference sequence). The V end lost 2 bases, the J end lost 7 bases, and 8 bases lay between the germline ends. The CDR3 extends over 12 amino acids. The CDR3 sequence is CASSLSLFEAFF. For the CDR3, the DNA is TGTGCCAGCAGCTTATCCCTCTTTGAAGCTTTCTTT.

This clone was counted a few times. The chain links TRBV7-9 to TRBJ1-1; TRBD1 might be the D (6 bases). Germline assignment: CDR1 SEHNR and CDR2 FQNEAQ (reference sequence). CDR3 length: 16 residues. Trimming removed 7 bases at V and 6 bases at J, with 24 bases between. Here the CDR3 reads CASTEQGGVDKAEAFF. The CDR3 coding sequence is TGTGCCAGCACCGAACAGGGTGGAGTGGATAAGGCTGAAGCTTTCTTT.